The 18 T cell receptor beta chains below come from one sample, sequenced in a study of beta chain features in type 1 diabetes. Expressed TCRB transcripts were sequenced because the isolated RNA had all been reverse transcribed beforehand. Profiling relied on immunoSEQ multiplex PCR, and the TCRdb table lists in-frame clones only, not all of them. The table has around 320,000 clones, around 15% seen once. The specimen was central memory CD4+ T cells from blood. The receptors were gathered from a man aged 30 to 39 in good health.

The chain uses TRBV19 and TRBJ2-2; TRBD2 matches 12 bases. V shed 7 bases, J shed 2 bases, and the junction held 2 bases outside the gene matches. CDR1 is LNHDA and CDR2 is SQIVND in the germline V gene (reference sequence). This CDR3 spans 15 amino acids. In DNA, the CDR3 is TGTGCCAGTATGGGACTAGCGGGTAACACCGGGGAGCTGTTTTTT. Translated: CASMGLAGNTGELFF.

This clone has a handful of counts. The J gene is TRBJ1-6, the V gene TRBV10-3, with D hard to call. Per germline, CDR1 ENHRY and CDR2 SYGVKD. CDR3 length: 12 residues. V was clipped by 6 bases and J by 8 bases, with 8 bases between them. The CDR3 loop reads CAIRGRDSPLHF. CDR3 sequence (DNA): TGTGCCATCAGGGGGAGGGATTCACCCCTCCACTTT.

The sample holds a few counts of this clone. The chain employs TRBV7-3 and TRBJ2-3; D gene ambiguous. V lost 5 bases to trimming and J lost 4 bases, with 10 bases between them. Germline CDR1 and CDR2: SGHTA and FQGTGA. This CDR3 has 13 amino acids. CDR3 in amino acids: CASSRNLADTQYF. CDR3 DNA sequence: TGTGCCAGCAGCCGGAATTTGGCAGATACGCAGTATTTT.

In this sample, this clone turned up a few times. The V and J genes are TRBV15 and TRBJ2-7; D is possibly TRBD2 (5 bases). Between the trimmed V and J ends, which lost 0 bases and 0 bases, there was a span of 9 bases. CDR1 is LNHNV and CDR2 is YYDKDF in the germline V gene (reference sequence). The CDR3 sequence is 15 residues long. CDR3 nucleotide sequence: TGTGCCACCAGCAGAGATACGGGGAGCTCCTACGAGCAGTACGTC. Protein: CATSRDTGSSYEQYV.

This clone appeared a few times. The CDR3 here is CASSLSLSVTDTQYF. The CDR3 nucleotides are TGTGCCAGCAGTTTAAGTTTATCTGTCACAGATACGCAGTATTTT. The rearrangement links TRBV27 to TRBJ2-3, with D uncertain. CDR1 and CDR2 from the germline V gene are MNHEY and SMNVEV (reference sequence). V gave up 2 bases and J gave up 2 bases, with 11 bases separating them. There are 15 residues in the CDR3.

This clone was seen a few times. The chain joins TRBV7-9 to TRBJ1-2; D not resolved. Per the germline V gene, CDR1 is SEHNR and CDR2 is FQNEAQ (reference sequence). The CDR3 loop spans 16 amino acids. Trimming pared 0 bases from V and 1 base from J, leaving 12 bases between. The CDR3 here is CASSLAGSLLNYGYTF. The CDR3 DNA sequence: TGTGCCAGCAGCTTAGCGGGCAGCCTACTTAACTATGGCTACACCTTC. Variable domain in full (rest from reference TRBV7-9 and TRBJ1-2): DTGVSQNPRHKITKRGQNVTFRCDPISEHNRLYWYRQTLGQGPEFLTYFQNEAQLEKSRLLSDRFSAERPKGSFSTLEIQRTEQGDSAMYLCASSLAGSLLNYGYTFGSGTRLTVV.

This clone was observed a handful of times. V gene TRBV6-1 combines with J gene TRBJ1-4; no definite D call. V lost 8 bases to trimming and J lost 1 base, with 11 bases between them. CDR1 is MNHNS and CDR2 is SASEGT in the germline V gene. CDR3 length equals 14 residues. CDR3 residues: CASSRTGTNEKLFF. The CDR3 nucleotides read TGTGCCAGCTCCCGGACGGGAACTAATGAAAAACTGTTTTTT.

This clone was seen a handful of times. This rearrangement joins TRBV4-2 to TRBJ2-1, with D possibly being TRBD1 or TRBD2 (7 bases each). Germline V gives CDR1 LGHNA, CDR2 YNFKEQ. The CDR3 sequence is 12 residues long. The V and J ends lost 3 bases and 13 bases respectively, with 13 bases between them. For the CDR3, the DNA is TGTGCCAGCAGCCAGACAGGGAGGGTTCAGTTCTTC. It codes for CASSQTGRVQFF.

A few counts support this clone. The V and J genes are TRBV2 and TRBJ1-1; weak D call: TRBD1 (5 bases). Trimming stripped 5 bases from V and 1 base from J, with 11 bases between. Germline CDR1 is SNHLY and CDR2 is FYNNEI. This CDR3 is built from 14 residues. This CDR3 is CASSPTGGNTEAFF. Written as DNA, the CDR3 is TGTGCCAGCAGTCCAACCGGGGGGAACACTGAAGCTTTCTTT.

This clone was counted only a few times. The chain carries TRBV7-2 and TRBJ2-7; TRBD2 matches at 11 bases. This CDR3 has 14 residues. Trimming removed 5 bases from V and 3 bases from J; junction bases left unmatched: 3. Germline loops: CDR1 SGHTA, CDR2 FQGNSA. The CDR3 loop reads CASSPGLAVYEQYV. The CDR3 coding sequence is TGTGCCAGCAGCCCGGGACTAGCGGTCTACGAGCAGTACGTC.

This clone was seen more than once but under ten times. The V gene is TRBV6-1, the J gene TRBJ2-5; 8 nucleotides line up with TRBD2. V gave up 7 bases and J gave up 9 bases; unmatched junction bases: 10. The CDR3 runs 13 residues. Germline V gives CDR1 MNHNS, CDR2 SASEGT. CDR3 in amino acids: CASTETRRGAQYF. In nucleotides, the CDR3 is TGTGCCAGCACAGAGACTAGGCGGGGGGCCCAGTACTTC.

The genes are TRBV13 and TRBJ1-1, with D unresolved. Trimming stripped 3 bases from V and 1 base from J, with 12 bases between. The CDR3 extends over 15 amino acids. The V gene's germline CDR1 is PRHDT and CDR2 FYEKMQ (reference sequence). CDR3 sequence: CASSLARAGNTEAFF. CDR3 in DNA: TGTGCCAGCAGCTTGGCCCGGGCGGGGAACACTGAAGCTTTCTTT.

The genes are TRBV4-3 and TRBJ1-2; 8 bases agree with TRBD1. In germline, CDR1 is LGHNA, CDR2 YSLEER. The CDR3 loop spans 15 amino acids. The junction had 6 bases not matched to a gene; V was cut back by 1 base and J by 5 bases. As DNA, the CDR3 is TGCGCCAGCAGCCAAGGCTCCGGACAGGGTTATGGCTACACCTTC. Protein: CASSQGSGQGYGYTF.

This clone turned up a few times. The chain employs TRBV5-4 and TRBJ2-3; the match to TRBD1 covers 8 bases. The germline gives CDR1 SGHNT, CDR2 YYREEE (reference sequence). The trim removed 3 bases at V and 6 bases at J, leaving 9 bases unmatched. CDR3 size: 15 residues. The CDR3 spells CASSSRTGPSDTQYF. In nucleotides, the CDR3 is TGTGCCAGCAGCTCAAGGACAGGGCCCTCGGATACGCAGTATTTT.

This clone has a count of ten or more. The chain couples TRBV9 to TRBJ2-5; D may correspond to TRBD1 or TRBD2 (5 bases each). V dropped 2 bases and J dropped 2 bases, with 10 bases sitting between them. The CDR3 has 14 amino acids. CDR1 and CDR2 (germline): SGDLS, YYNGEE. The CDR3 region is CASSVGTTQETQYF. In DNA form, the CDR3 reads TGTGCCAGCAGCGTGGGGACGACGCAAGAGACCCAGTACTTC. The whole variable domain, remainder taken from reference TRBV9 and TRBJ2-5, is DSGVTQTPKHLITATGQRVTLRCSPRSGDLSVYWYQQSLDQGLQFLIQYYNGEERAKGNILERFSAQQFPDLHSELNLSSLELGDSALYFCASSVGTTQETQYFGPGTRLLVL.

The table lists this clone with many counts. The chain recombines TRBV7-3 with TRBJ1-1; 8 nucleotides match TRBD1. The germline gives CDR1 SGHTA, CDR2 FQGTGA. V gave up 4 bases and J gave up 5 bases; unmatched junction bases: 6. CDR3 length: 14 amino acids. The DNA for the CDR3 is TGTGCCAGCAGCTCACAGGGGGTAGGGACTGAAGCTTTCTTT. It translates to CASSSQGVGTEAFF.

This clone has only a few counts. CDR3 sequence: CASSSQGTSSYEQYF. The CDR3 nucleotides read TGCGCCAGCAGCTCACAGGGCACCAGCTCCTACGAGCAGTACTTC. The V call is TRBV5-1, the J call TRBJ2-7; D possibly corresponds to TRBD1 (6 bases). The CDR3 sequence is 15 residues long. V was clipped by 3 bases and J by 0 bases, with 13 bases between them. Germline lookup yields CDR1 SGHRS and CDR2 YFSETQ.

This clone was seen a few times. The chain is built from TRBV7-3 and TRBJ1-2; D uncertain. This CDR3 has 12 residues. Germline CDR1 is SGHTA and CDR2 is FQGTGA. V was pared by 2 bases and J by 9 bases, with 10 bases between. The CDR3 loop is CASSLELGSYTF. CDR3 bases: TGTGCCAGCAGCTTAGAGCTGGGGAGCTACACCTTC.